The 30 T cell receptor beta chains reported below all come from one sample, sequenced in a study of CD8 T cells in ankylosing spondylitis. One entry per CDR3 protein, called by TCRdb with MiXCR from the 5' RACE reads. The profile shows approximately 150,000 distinct CDR3 sequences, roughly 31% of them singletons. Material: synovial fluid, either unsorted or a sorted T cell fraction (not recorded which). Receptor source: a male donor with ankylosing spondylitis.

This rearrangement joins TRBV5-1 to TRBJ2-7, with a possible D match to TRBD2 (5 bases). CDR1 is SGHRS and CDR2 is YFSETQ in the germline V gene. Between the trimmed V and J ends, which lost 0 bases and 6 bases, there was a span of 13 bases. There are 14 residues in the CDR3. This CDR3 is CASSLGQVEGEQYF. Here the CDR3 DNA reads TGCGCCAGCAGCTTGGGGCAGGTAGAGGGCGAGCAGTACTTC.

The chain carries TRBV20-1 and TRBJ2-4, with 7 bases fitting TRBD1. Germline values: CDR1 DFQATT, CDR2 SNEGSKA (reference sequence). After removal of 0 bases from V and 1 base from J, the junction contained 3 bases not matched to a gene. CDR3 length: 15 amino acids. CDR3 in DNA: TGCAGTGCTAGAGATACAGGGGAGGCCAAAAACATTCAGTACTTC. As protein: CSARDTGEAKNIQYF.

This clonotype appeared many times. This chain connects TRBV28 to TRBJ2-1; no clear D gene. V gave up 5 bases and J gave up 5 bases, with 16 bases separating them. Germline V gene data show CDR1 as MDHEN and CDR2 as SYDVKM. The CDR3 length is 15 residues. CDR3 coding DNA: TGTGCCAGCAGTCGGCTCGAGACTCTAAACAATGAGCAGTTCTTC. This gives the protein CASSRLETLNNEQFF.

This clonotype has more than one count but fewer than ten. V is TRBV2 and J is TRBJ2-3; D is uncertain. Germline assignment: CDR1 SNHLY and CDR2 FYNNEI. V shed 8 bases and J shed 2 bases, with 11 bases lying between them. The CDR3 contains 13 residues. CDR3 sequence: CASRSHSTDTQYF. In DNA form, the CDR3 reads TGTGCCAGCCGCAGCCACTCCACAGATACGCAGTATTTT.

The chain has TRBV12-3 or TRBV12-4 and TRBJ2-1; 7 positions match TRBD2. The V segment lost 3 bases and the J segment 3 bases; nucleotides outside the gene matches: 5. There are 15 residues in the CDR3. The CDR3 DNA sequence: TGTGCCAGCAGTTTGGGGACTAATCTCTACAATGAGCAGTTCTTC. Encoded protein: CASSLGTNLYNEQFF.

This clonotype was counted at least ten times. V and J are TRBV7-6 and TRBJ1-4; 7 nucleotides agree with TRBD1. Germline V gene data show CDR1 as SGHVS and CDR2 as FNYEAQ. V was pared by 5 bases and J by 5 bases, with 2 bases of the junction left unmatched. The CDR3 has 13 residues. CDR3 loop: CASSRDRNEKLFF. The CDR3, as DNA: TGTGCCAGCAGCCGGGACAGAAATGAAAAACTGTTTTTT.

CDR3 sequence (DNA): TGTGCCACCAGTGACCCAGCAGGGGGGATGTCTGGGGCCAACGTCCTGACTTTC. This encodes CATSDPAGGMSGANVLTF. The rearrangement links TRBV24-1 to TRBJ2-6; D is possibly TRBD1 (7 bases). The CDR3 contains 18 residues. Trimming pared 4 bases from V and 1 base from J, leaving 16 bases between. Germline CDR1 reads KGHDR; CDR2 reads SFDVKD.

This clonotype has only a few counts. This chain joins TRBV5-4 and TRBJ2-4, with D perhaps being TRBD1 or TRBD2 (5 bases each). Germline loops: CDR1 SGHNT, CDR2 YYREEE (reference sequence). This CDR3 region has 14 residues. The ends were cut back, 8 bases at V and 8 bases at J, with 20 bases in the middle. The CDR3 DNA sequence: TGTGCCAGTAAGAGCAGCTTCGGGGCGGACATTCAGTACTTC. It is translated as CASKSSFGADIQYF.

V usage is TRBV3-1 and J usage is TRBJ2-7; D not certain. The CDR3 extends over 17 amino acids. Germline lookup yields CDR1 LGHDT and CDR2 YNNKEL (reference sequence). Trimming shortened V by 4 bases and J by 0 bases, and 19 bases separated the two germline ends. As DNA, the CDR3 is TGTGCCAGCAGCCGGACCACCTCGGTCAGGAGCTCCTACGAGCAGTACTTC. Translated, it gives CASSRTTSVRSSYEQYF.

This sequence joins TRBV12-3 or TRBV12-4 and TRBJ2-3, with 14 bases matching TRBD2. Trimming at V came to 6 bases and at J to 8 bases, leaving 7 bases not matched to a gene. This CDR3 has 15 residues. CDR3 in amino acids: CASSTTSGGAGTQYF. Here the CDR3 DNA reads TGTGCCAGCAGCACGACTAGCGGGGGGGCGGGTACGCAGTATTTT.

The rearrangement joins TRBV6-5 to TRBJ2-1, with D perhaps matching TRBD2 (6 bases). The germline V gene encodes CDR1 MNHEY and CDR2 SVGAGI. Trimming removed 4 bases from V and 15 bases from J, with 28 bases in between. This CDR3 is 16 amino acids long. The CDR3 DNA is TGTGCCAGCAGTTTACTCCCTCCGGGCGGGGCCTCAGGTGGGTTCTTC. As protein: CASSLLPPGGASGGFF.

This clonotype was counted a few times. This sequence joins TRBV7-2 and TRBJ2-1; 9 nucleotides agree with TRBD2. Germline lookup yields CDR1 SGHTA and CDR2 FQGNSA. Trimming at V came to 1 base and at J to 7 bases, leaving 8 bases not matched to a gene. CDR3 length equals 16 residues. CDR3: CASSLVGGRARNEQFF. The CDR3 DNA reads as TGTGCCAGCAGCTTAGTGGGCGGGAGGGCCAGGAATGAGCAGTTCTTC.

Of note for this clonotype: One end of the junction varies from germline; a read error may be responsible. The V gene is TRBV2, the J gene TRBJ1-1; 9 bases align to TRBD1. Germline V lookup: CDR1 SNHLY, CDR2 FYNNEI. This CDR3 has 13 residues. The CDR3 DNA reads TGTGCCAGCAGAGAAGACAGGGGGACTGAAGCTTTCTTT. Its translation is CASREDRGTEAFF.

The chain has TRBV18 and TRBJ1-1, with no clear D. The ends were cut back, 2 bases at V and 2 bases at J, with 6 bases in the middle. There are 13 residues in the CDR3. Germline V gene sequence: CDR1 KGHSH, CDR2 LQKENI. The CDR3 loop reads CASSPKENTEAFF. The DNA for the CDR3 is TGTGCCAGCTCACCAAAAGAAAACACTGAAGCTTTCTTT.

This clonotype was seen a few times. V is TRBV5-1 and J is TRBJ1-2; D not resolved. With 0 bases removed from V and 3 bases from J, the gap between germline ends came to 12 bases. The CDR3 has 15 residues. Per the germline V gene, CDR1 is SGHRS and CDR2 is YFSETQ. For the CDR3, the DNA is TGCGCCAGCAGCTTGGTCGGCAGTAGAGACTATGGCTACACCTTC. Its protein product is CASSLVGSRDYGYTF.

Comment on this clonotype: Mismatch with germline at one junction end may stem from a read error. The V gene is TRBV6-1, the J gene TRBJ1-2; D is unresolved. The V gene's germline CDR1 is MNHNS and CDR2 SASEGT. The CDR3 extends over 10 amino acids. The CDR3 here is CASRGTAVAF. The CDR3 DNA reads TGTGCCAGCAGGGGAACAGCGGTTGCCTTC.

This clonotype was picked up many times. The rearrangement joins TRBV10-3 to TRBJ2-7, with 8 positions matching TRBD2. The length of the CDR3 is 14 residues. Germline V gene data show CDR1 as ENHRY and CDR2 as SYGVKD. The V gene end was trimmed by 3 bases and the J gene end by 1 base; junction bases not matched to a gene: 2. The CDR3 loop reads CAISDGRGSYEQYF. CDR3 coding DNA: TGTGCCATCAGTGACGGGAGGGGATCCTACGAGCAGTACTTC.

This clonotype was seen ten or more times. The chain recombines TRBV5-1 with TRBJ2-1; no clear D gene. V dropped 0 bases and J dropped 9 bases, with 10 bases sitting between them. This CDR3 region has 13 residues. The germline V gene encodes CDR1 SGHRS and CDR2 YFSETQ. This CDR3 is CASSLGVMGEQFF. CDR3 nucleotides: TGCGCCAGCAGCTTGGGGGTTATGGGTGAGCAGTTCTTC.

The rearrangement joins TRBV4-3 to TRBJ2-7; 10 nucleotides align to TRBD1. Trimming took 0 bases from V and 0 from J; bases not matched to a gene: 5. The CDR3 is 17 residues long. Germline V CDR1 and CDR2: LGHNA, YSLEER. In nucleotides, the CDR3 is TGCGCCAGCAGCCAAGAAAGGGGGACAGGGGTCTCCTACGAGCAGTACTTC. This translates into CASSQERGTGVSYEQYF.

This chain uses TRBV5-1 with TRBJ2-5; 13 bases agree with TRBD2. There are 16 residues in the CDR3. The V segment lost 1 base and the J segment 4 bases; nucleotides outside the gene matches: 4. CDR1 is SGHRS, CDR2 YFSETQ, per germline. CDR3 in amino acids: CASSLRLAGGSETQYF. The DNA for the CDR3 is TGCGCCAGCAGCTTGAGACTAGCGGGGGGCTCAGAGACCCAGTACTTC. The full variable domain, in which reference TRBV5-1 and TRBJ2-5 provide the parts outside the CDR3, is KAGVTQTPRYLIKTRGQQVTLSCSPISGHRSVSWYQQTPGQGLQFLFEYFSETQRNKGNFPGRFSGRQFSNSRSEMNVSTLELGDSALYLCASSLRLAGGSETQYFGPGTRLLVL.

Only a few counts were recorded for this clonotype. V usage is TRBV29-1 and J usage is TRBJ1-2; D ambiguous. Germline CDR1 is SQVTM and CDR2 is ANQGSEA. This CDR3 spans 13 amino acids. Trimming pared 4 bases from V and 4 bases from J, leaving 13 bases between. CDR3 protein: CSVGQADSYGYTF. The CDR3 DNA reads TGCAGCGTTGGGCAGGCGGACTCCTATGGCTACACCTTC.

J is TRBJ2-3 and V is TRBV11-3; D unresolved. Germline V gene lookup returns CDR1 SGHNT and CDR2 YENEEA. Trimming stripped 3 bases from V and 3 bases from J, with 10 bases between. The CDR3 length is 14 residues. CDR3 residues: CASSLARLTDTQYF. DNA for the CDR3: TGTGCCAGCAGCTTGGCCAGATTAACAGATACGCAGTATTTT.

This clonotype has a count of ten or more. The chain joins TRBV10-3 to TRBJ2-5, with 13 bases matching TRBD2. The V gene end was trimmed by 6 bases and the J gene end by 4 bases; junction bases not matched to a gene: 8. The CDR3 consists of 16 residues. Per germline, CDR1 ENHRY and CDR2 SYGVKD. CDR3 bases: TGTGCCATCAGCCGGACTAGCGGGAGCGGAAGAGAGACCCAGTACTTC. Residues: CAISRTSGSGRETQYF.

The rearrangement joins TRBV6-5 to TRBJ1-5; D gene ambiguous. Germline CDR1 is MNHEY and CDR2 is SVGAGI. This CDR3 has 15 amino acids. The V end was cut by 4 bases, the J end by 3 bases, with 13 bases between. This chain's CDR3 is CASSSNRAYNQPQHF. The DNA of the CDR3 is TGTGCCAGCAGTTCCAACCGGGCCTACAATCAGCCCCAGCATTTT.

The chain has TRBV6-1 and TRBJ2-7; 7 bases line up with TRBD2. The CDR3 is 14 amino acids. Germline CDR1 is MNHNS and CDR2 is SASEGT. The junction had 5 bases not matched to a gene; V was cut back by 6 bases and J by 0 bases. The CDR3 bases are TGTGCCAGCAGGGCGGGAGTAGGCTCCTACGAGCAGTACTTC. It specifies CASRAGVGSYEQYF.

The chain is built from TRBV20-1 and TRBJ2-1; D gene ambiguous. Germline assignment: CDR1 DFQATT and CDR2 SNEGSKA (reference sequence). V lost 0 bases to trimming and J lost 3 bases, with 12 bases between them. The CDR3 spans 15 residues. The CDR3 bases are TGCAGTGCTAGAGACCCCAGCTCGGGCTACAATGAGCAGTTCTTC. Translation: CSARDPSSGYNEQFF.

The chain is built from TRBV12-3 or TRBV12-4 and TRBJ1-2; D is unclear. This CDR3 is 13 amino acids long. The V and J ends lost 0 bases and 4 bases respectively, with 6 bases between them. The CDR3 here is CASSLAETYGYTF. In DNA form, the CDR3 reads TGTGCCAGCAGTTTAGCCGAGACCTATGGCTACACCTTC.

The rearrangement uses TRBV9 and TRBJ2-1, with D hard to call. V dropped 2 bases and J dropped 4 bases, with 13 bases sitting between them. This CDR3 has 15 amino acids. Germline V CDR1 and CDR2: SGDLS, YYNGEE. The CDR3 is CASSVSDKAYNEQFF. CDR3 nucleotides: TGTGCCAGCAGCGTGTCGGATAAGGCATACAATGAGCAGTTCTTC.

This clonotype was found many times. The chain employs TRBV20-1 and TRBJ2-2, with 10 bases identical to TRBD2. Germline CDR1 is DFQATT and CDR2 is SNEGSKA (reference sequence). This CDR3 has 14 amino acids. After removal of 3 bases from V and 6 bases from J, the junction contained 4 bases not matched to a gene. CDR3 sequence (DNA): TGCAGTGCTAGGTCGCTAGCGGGGGCCGGGGAGCTGTTTTTT. Translation: CSARSLAGAGELFF.

This clonotype has only a few counts. The J gene is TRBJ1-2, the V gene TRBV6-2 or TRBV6-3, with a tentative D call TRBD1 (6 bases). V lost 6 bases, J lost 0 bases, and 14 bases lay in between. Per the germline V gene, CDR1 is MNHEY and CDR2 is SVGEGT. The CDR3 extends over 15 amino acids. CDR3 protein: CASSTQGRANYGYTF. The CDR3, as DNA: TGTGCCAGCAGCACCCAGGGGCGAGCTAACTATGGCTACACCTTC.